This T cell receptor beta chain was documented in a study of Graves' ophthalmopathy and Graves' hyperthyroidism. Looking at the study overall: At initial diagnosis, peripheral blood was obtained, and this preceded any treatment.

Regarding the study as a whole: The model forecast ophthalmopathy progression, reaching around 70% sensitivity and around 73% specificity.

Many counts were recorded for this clonotype. Its matching antigen is unknown. Aged 18 to 65, hyperthyroidism patients had been newly diagnosed, with under 2 months' duration. RNA transcripts were the source from which TCR beta CDR3 regions were amplified. First-round RT-PCR with HTBI primers preceded a second-round multiplex PCR. TCRdb re-analysed the multiplex PCR reads in MiXCR, keeping a single row per CDR3 protein. This table holds some 370,000 distinct CDR3 sequences, approximately 17% found once. V lost 5 bases, J lost 3 bases, and 11 bases lay in between. The CDR3 consists of 13 residues. Germline V CDR1 and CDR2: SGHAT, FQNNGV.

The clonotype comes from an adult woman with stable Graves' hyperthyroidism. Sequenced material: peripheral blood. The V call is TRBV11-2, the J call TRBJ2-7; D call uncertain. The CDR3 DNA is TGTGCCAGCAGCCCCCTGAACTTCTACGAGCAGTACTTC. Translated, it gives CASSPLNFYEQYF. The whole variable domain, filled in from reference TRBV11-2 and TRBJ2-7, reads EAGVAQSPRYKIIEKRQSVAFWCNPISGHATLYWYQQILGQGPKLLIQFQNNGVVDDSQLPKDRFSAERLKGVDSTLKIQPAKLEDSAVYLCASSPLNFYEQYFGPGTRLTVT.